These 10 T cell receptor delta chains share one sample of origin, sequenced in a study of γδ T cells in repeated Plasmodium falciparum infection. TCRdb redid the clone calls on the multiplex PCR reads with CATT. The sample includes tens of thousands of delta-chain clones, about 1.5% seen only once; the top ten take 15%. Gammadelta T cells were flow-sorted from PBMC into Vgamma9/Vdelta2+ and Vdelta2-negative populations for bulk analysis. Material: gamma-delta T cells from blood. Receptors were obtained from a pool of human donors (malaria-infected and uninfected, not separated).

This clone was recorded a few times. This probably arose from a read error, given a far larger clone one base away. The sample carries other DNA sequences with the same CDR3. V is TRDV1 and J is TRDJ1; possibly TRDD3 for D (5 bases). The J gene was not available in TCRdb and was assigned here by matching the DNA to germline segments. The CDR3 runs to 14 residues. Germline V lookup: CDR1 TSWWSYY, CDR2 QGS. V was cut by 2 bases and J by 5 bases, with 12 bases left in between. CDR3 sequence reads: CALGEEDRSDKLIF. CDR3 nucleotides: TGTGCTCTTGGGGAAGAGGATAGGTCTGATAAACTCATCTTT.

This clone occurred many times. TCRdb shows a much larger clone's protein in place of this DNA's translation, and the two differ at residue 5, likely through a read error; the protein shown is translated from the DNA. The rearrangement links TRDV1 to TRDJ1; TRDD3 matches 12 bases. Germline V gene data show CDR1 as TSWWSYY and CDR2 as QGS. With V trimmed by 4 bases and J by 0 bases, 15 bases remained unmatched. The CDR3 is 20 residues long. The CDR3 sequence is CALGGRRAGGYELYTDKLIF. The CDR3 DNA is TGTGCTCTTGGGGGCCGGAGAGCTGGGGGATACGAGTTGTACACCGATAAACTCATCTTT.

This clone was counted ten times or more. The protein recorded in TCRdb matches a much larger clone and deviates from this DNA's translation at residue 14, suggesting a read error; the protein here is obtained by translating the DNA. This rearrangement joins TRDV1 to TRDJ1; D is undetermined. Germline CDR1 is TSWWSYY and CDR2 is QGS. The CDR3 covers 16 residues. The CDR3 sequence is CALGVAPTQYTDKPIF. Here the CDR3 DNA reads TGTGCTCTTGGGGTCGCTCCCACCCAGTACACCGATAAACCCATCTTT.

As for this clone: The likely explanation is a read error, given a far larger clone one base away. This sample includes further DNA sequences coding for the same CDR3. Written as DNA, the CDR3 is TGTGCTTATACCTTCCTAGACGGCGTGTGGGATTCTGCAAGGGGATACGCTTATCCACCTACCTGCTCGTACACCGACAAACTCATCTTT. Translating gives CAYTFLDGVWDSARGYAYPPTCSYTDKLIF. This chain links TRAV36/DV7 with TRDJ1; tentatively, D is TRDD3 (9 bases). The CDR3 is 30 amino acids. Germline CDR1 reads VTNFRS; CDR2 reads LTSSGIE (reference sequence).

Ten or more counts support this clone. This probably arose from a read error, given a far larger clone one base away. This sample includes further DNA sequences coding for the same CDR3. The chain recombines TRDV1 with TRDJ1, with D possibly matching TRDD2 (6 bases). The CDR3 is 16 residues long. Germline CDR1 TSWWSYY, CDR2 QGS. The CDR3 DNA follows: TGTGCTCTTGGGTTGGCCTTCCCCACGTACACCGATAAACTCATCTTC. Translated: CALGLAFPTYTDKLIF.

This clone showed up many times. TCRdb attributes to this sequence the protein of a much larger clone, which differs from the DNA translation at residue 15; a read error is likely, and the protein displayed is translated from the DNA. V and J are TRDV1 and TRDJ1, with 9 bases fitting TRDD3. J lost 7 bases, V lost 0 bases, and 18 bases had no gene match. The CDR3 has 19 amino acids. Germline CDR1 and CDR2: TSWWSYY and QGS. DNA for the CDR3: TGTGCTCTTGGGGAACTCCATATACGTAGTACTGGGGGAAGAGGTAAACTCATCTTT. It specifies CALGELHIRSTGGRGKLIF.

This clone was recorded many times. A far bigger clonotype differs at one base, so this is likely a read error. CDR3 protein: CALGETSWYWGMGIPCTDKLIF. DNA of the CDR3: TGTGCTCTTGGGGAGACTTCCTGGTACTGGGGGATGGGGATACCGTGCACCGATAAACTCATCTTT. This rearrangement joins TRDV1 to TRDJ1, with 10 nucleotides matching TRDD3. Per germline, CDR1 TSWWSYY and CDR2 QGS. V trimming: 3 bases; J trimming: 1 base; junction bases outside the gene matches: 23. This CDR3 comprises 22 residues.

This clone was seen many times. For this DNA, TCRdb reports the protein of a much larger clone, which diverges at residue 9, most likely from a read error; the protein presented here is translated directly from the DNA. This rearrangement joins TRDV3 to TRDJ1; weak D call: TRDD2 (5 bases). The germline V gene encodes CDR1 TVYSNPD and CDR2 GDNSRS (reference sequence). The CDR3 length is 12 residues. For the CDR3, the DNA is TGTGCCTTTAAACCCTACACCGATAGACTCATCTTT. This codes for CAFKPYTDRLIF.

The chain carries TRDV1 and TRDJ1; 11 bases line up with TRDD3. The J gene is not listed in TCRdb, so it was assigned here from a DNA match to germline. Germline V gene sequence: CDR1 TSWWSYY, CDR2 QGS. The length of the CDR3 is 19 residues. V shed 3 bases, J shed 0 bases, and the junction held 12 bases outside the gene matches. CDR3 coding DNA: TGTGCTCTTGGGGACCCATACCCTGGGGGATACCTGTACACCGATAAACTCATCTTT. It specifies CALGDPYPGGYLYTDKLIF.

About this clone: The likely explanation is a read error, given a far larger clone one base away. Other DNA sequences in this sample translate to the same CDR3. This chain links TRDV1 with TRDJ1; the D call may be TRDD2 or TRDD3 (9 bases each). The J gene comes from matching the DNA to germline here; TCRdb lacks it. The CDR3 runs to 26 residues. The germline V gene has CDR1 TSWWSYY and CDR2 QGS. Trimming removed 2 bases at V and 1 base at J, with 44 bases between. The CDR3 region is CALGEAGPSYGRSTGGPRWVTDKLIF. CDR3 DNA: TGTGCTCTTGGGGAAGCGGGGCCTTCCTACGGGAGGAGTACTGGGGGACCCCGCTGGGTCACCGATAAACTCATCTTT.